The 10 T cell receptor beta chains presented below share a single source sample, sequenced in a study of shared clonotypes between healthy human individuals. Some clones are missing from TCRdb's copy, which holds only in-frame ones; the method was immunoSEQ multiplex PCR. The table shows 950,000 to 1,100,000 clones, with around 78% occurring only once. Sequenced input: memory CD4+ T cells from PBMCs. Regarding subset: CD45RA-negative fraction. The origin of the receptors is a young man in good health. Some clones in this sample may be carry-over from other donors' samples.

This rearrangement joins TRBV30 to TRBJ1-2, with TRBD1 as a possible D gene (6 bases). V lost 2 bases and J 2 bases, leaving 15 bases between the germline ends. The germline CDR1 and CDR2 sequences are GTSNPN and SVGIG (reference sequence). The CDR3 contains 15 residues. The CDR3 DNA is TGTGCCTGGAGTAGGGGGGCTGGTTTGAACTATGGCTACACCTTC. Translating gives CAWSRGAGLNYGYTF.

V gene TRBV6-4 combines with J gene TRBJ1-2; 7 bases match TRBD1. This CDR3 is 14 amino acids long. Per germline, CDR1 MRHNA and CDR2 SNTAGT. With 6 bases clipped from V and 4 bases from J, the junction kept 8 bases outside the gene matches. The CDR3 region is CASRDRKTFYGYTF. DNA for the CDR3: TGTGCCAGCAGGGACAGGAAAACGTTCTATGGCTACACCTTC.

The chain has TRBV6-1 and TRBJ1-1; D unclear. Looked up from germline, CDR1 is MNHNS and CDR2 is SASEGT. Trimming removed 4 bases at V and 4 bases at J, with 13 bases between. CDR3 size: 14 residues. The CDR3 DNA sequence: TGTGCCAGCAGTGCGTGGGAGGTTGGCACTGAAGCTTTCTTT. Translation gives CASSAWEVGTEAFF.

This clone was found once. This chain joins TRBV7-2 and TRBJ2-7; 8 nucleotides line up with TRBD2. The germline CDR1 and CDR2 sequences are SGHTA and FQGNSA. V was clipped by 6 bases and J by 2 bases; unmatched bases: 9. CDR3 size: 15 residues. The CDR3 nucleotides are TGTGCCAGCAGTTTCGGGGGGGCTACCACCTACGAGCAGTACTTC. Translation: CASSFGGATTYEQYF. Using reference TRBV7-2 and TRBJ2-7 for the parts outside the CDR3, the full variable domain is GAGVSQSPSNKVTEKGKDVELRCDPISGHTALYWYRQSLGQGLEFLIYFQGNSAPDKSGLPSDRFSAERTGGSVSTLTIQRTQQEDSAVYLCASSFGGATTYEQYFGPGTRLTVT.

This clone appeared many times. This chain joins TRBV9 and TRBJ1-1; D remains unclear. The CDR3 runs to 13 residues. CDR1 and CDR2 from the germline V gene are SGDLS and YYNGEE. The V end was cut by 3 bases, the J end by 1 base, with 7 bases between. The CDR3 DNA reads TGTGCCAGCAGCGCCTCTAAGAACACTGAAGCTTTCTTT. This translates into CASSASKNTEAFF.

The chain combines TRBV30 with TRBJ1-4; D gene ambiguous. V lost 3 bases and J lost 8, with 19 bases in between. The length of the CDR3 is 15 residues. Germline CDR1 is GTSNPN and CDR2 is SVGIG (reference sequence). The CDR3: CAWRTIDIFREKLFF. In DNA form, the CDR3 reads TGTGCCTGGAGGACAATCGACATTTTTAGAGAAAAACTGTTTTTT.

This chain links TRBV28 with TRBJ2-1; 16 bases match TRBD2. V dropped 3 bases and J dropped 13; count of bases not matched to a gene: 15. The CDR3 is 18 residues long. Germline V gene lookup returns CDR1 MDHEN and CDR2 SYDVKM. Here the CDR3 reads CASSFTGGLAGGSMGQFF. For the CDR3, the DNA is TGTGCCAGCAGTTTTACCGGGGGACTAGCGGGAGGGAGTATGGGTCAGTTCTTC.

The chain couples TRBV7-9 to TRBJ2-1; D possibly corresponds to TRBD1 (5 bases). Trimming pared 1 base from V and 6 bases from J, leaving 10 bases between. The CDR3 totals 14 residues. Germline lookup yields CDR1 SEHNR and CDR2 FQNEAQ (reference sequence). Written as DNA, the CDR3 is TGTGCCAGCAGCTTAGGTGGTAGGGGCAATGAGCAGTTCTTC. It codes for CASSLGGRGNEQFF. The full variable domain, with the rest looked up from reference TRBV7-9 and TRBJ2-1, is DTGVSQNPRHKITKRGQNVTFRCDPISEHNRLYWYRQTLGQGPEFLTYFQNEAQLEKSRLLSDRFSAERPKGSFSTLEIQRTEQGDSAMYLCASSLGGRGNEQFFGPGTRLTVL.

A single count supports this clone. The V call is TRBV27, the J call TRBJ2-7; TRBD2 is a possible D gene (6 bases). Germline V gene sequence: CDR1 MNHEY, CDR2 SMNVEV (reference sequence). Deletions cut 4 bases from V and 2 bases from J, with 18 bases between. The CDR3 consists of 16 residues. CDR3 nucleotides: TGTGCCAGCAGTTCTTACCGGCGGGACCTCGCCTACGAGCAGTACTTC. As protein: CASSSYRRDLAYEQYF.

The CDR3 DNA follows: TGTGCCAGCAGCCGAGGTCTTTCCTACGAGCAGTACTTC. Amino acid sequence: CASSRGLSYEQYF. The chain is built from TRBV11-3 and TRBJ2-7; D not resolved. The CDR3 extends over 13 amino acids. V was shortened by 5 bases and J by 1 base, with 9 bases between the two germline ends. Germline lookup yields CDR1 SGHNT and CDR2 YENEEA. Drawing the rest from reference TRBV11-3 and TRBJ2-7, the complete variable domain is EAGVVQSPRYKIIEKKQPVAFWCNPISGHNTLYWYLQNLGQGPELLIRYENEEAVDDSQLPKDRFSAERLKGVDSTLKIQPAELGDSAVYLCASSRGLSYEQYFGPGTRLTVT.